Shown below are 17 T cell receptor beta chains from a single sample sequenced in a study of blood T cell repertoires in COVID-19. Here immunoSEQ multiplex PCR was the method, and the copy in TCRdb shows in-frame clones only, minus some. Here the sample spans about 90,000 clones, around 88% being singletons. Sequenced input: peripheral blood. These TCRs come from a man aged 55 to 70 with acute or convalescent COVID-19.

The chain carries TRBV23-1 and TRBJ1-1, with 9 bases aligning to TRBD1. Being an ORF, TRBV23-1 has a function that is uncertain. The trim removed 2 bases at V and 1 base at J, leaving 5 bases unmatched. The CDR3 consists of 16 residues. For the CDR3, the DNA is TGCGCCAGCAGTCAAACAGGGGGCGTCGAGAACACTGAAGCTTTCTTT. Translating gives CASSQTGGVENTEAFF.

On this clone: The identical CDR3 is also encoded by other nucleotide sequences in the sample. J is TRBJ2-5 and V is TRBV5-1; 8 nucleotides line up with TRBD1. CDR1 is SGHRS and CDR2 is YFSETQ in the germline V gene. With V trimmed by 4 bases and J by 5 bases, 7 bases remained unmatched. This CDR3 is 14 amino acids long. CDR3 sequence: CASSPDRVWETQYF. The DNA of the CDR3 is TGCGCCAGCAGCCCGGACAGGGTGTGGGAGACCCAGTACTTC.

This rearrangement joins TRBV7-3 to TRBJ2-1, with TRBD2 matching over 16 bases. Trimming took 4 bases from V and 12 from J; bases not matched to a gene: 15. This CDR3 is 18 amino acids long. Germline V gene data show CDR1 as SGHTA and CDR2 as FQGTGA. The chain's CDR3 is CASSSSPTGTSGRAGQFF. DNA of the CDR3: TGTGCCAGCAGCTCCTCTCCGACCGGGACTAGCGGGAGGGCCGGGCAGTTCTTC.

The chain joins TRBV27 to TRBJ2-2, with 7 bases matching TRBD1. Trimming at V came to 5 bases and at J to 3 bases, leaving 9 bases not matched to a gene. Germline CDR1 reads MNHEY; CDR2 reads SMNVEV (reference sequence). The CDR3 loop spans 16 amino acids. CDR3 coding DNA: TGTGCCAGCAGTCCCAAGACAGGGATCGACACCGGGGAGCTGTTTTTT. This encodes CASSPKTGIDTGELFF.

The chain employs TRBV5-4 and TRBJ2-3, with D perhaps TRBD1 (5 bases). Trimming cost V 0 bases and J 1 base, with 12 bases left between them. The germline V gene has CDR1 SGHNT and CDR2 YYREEE (reference sequence). The CDR3 is 16 residues long. CDR3 sequence reads: CASSLGRGSGTDTQYF. The CDR3 nucleotides read TGTGCCAGCAGCTTGGGTAGGGGTTCAGGCACAGATACGCAGTATTTT.

This clone was observed once. The chain couples TRBV19 to TRBJ1-5; perhaps TRBD1 as D (5 bases). The CDR3 consists of 12 residues. CDR1 and CDR2 from the germline V gene are LNHDA and SQIVND (reference sequence). V was cut by 4 bases and J by 9 bases, with 10 bases left in between. CDR3 amino acids: CASSSQGGPQHF. The CDR3 region has the DNA TGTGCCAGTAGTAGCCAGGGTGGGCCCCAGCATTTT.

The J gene is TRBJ2-7, the V gene TRBV5-3; possibly TRBD2 for D (5 bases). TRBV5-3 is noted as an ORF with a role that remains uncertain. V lost 3 bases and J 1 base, leaving 17 bases between the germline ends. The CDR3 covers 16 residues. CDR3 in amino acids: CARSSPLAGESYEQYF. DNA for the CDR3: TGTGCCAGAAGCTCCCCCCTGGCGGGCGAGTCCTACGAGCAGTACTTC.

The V call is TRBV5-1, the J call TRBJ1-4; TRBD1 is a possible D gene (6 bases). This CDR3 has 15 residues. Germline V CDR1 and CDR2: SGHRS, YFSETQ. Trimming took 4 bases from V and 7 from J, leaving 17 bases between them. CDR3 loop: CASSPYRDLGEKLFF. For the CDR3, the DNA is TGCGCCAGCAGCCCGTACAGGGACCTAGGTGAAAAACTGTTTTTT.

The CDR3 here is CASSYPESTAKNIQYF. The DNA for the CDR3 is TGTGCCAGCAGTTACCCGGAGAGTACGGCCAAAAACATTCAGTACTTC. This chain connects TRBV6-5 to TRBJ2-4; no reliable D call. The CDR3 totals 16 residues. CDR1 and CDR2 (germline): MNHEY, SVGAGI. V was trimmed by 2 bases and J by 1 base, leaving 12 bases between them.

CDR3: CASSRQGANTDTQYF. The CDR3 coding sequence is TGTGCCAGTAGTCGACAGGGGGCCAACACAGATACGCAGTATTTT. This sequence joins TRBV19 and TRBJ2-3, with TRBD1 matching 10 bases. V shed 5 bases and J 2 bases; nucleotides not matched to a gene: 4. The CDR3 runs 15 residues. Germline V gives CDR1 LNHDA, CDR2 SQIVND (reference sequence). The variable domain in full, completed from reference TRBV19 and TRBJ2-3, reads DGGITQSPKYLFRKEGQNVTLSCEQNLNHDAMYWYRQDPGQGLRLIYYSQIVNDFQKGDIAEGYSVSREKKESFPLTVTSAQKNPTAFYLCASSRQGANTDTQYFGPGTRLTVL.

The V and J genes are TRBV28 and TRBJ2-4; D possibly corresponds to TRBD1 (5 bases). V was trimmed by 3 bases and J by 1 base, leaving 10 bases between them. CDR3 length equals 15 residues. Germline V gene data show CDR1 as MDHEN and CDR2 as SYDVKM. The CDR3 DNA reads TGTGCCAGCAGTTTTCCAGGGTTCGCCAAAAACATTCAGTACTTC. Translated, it gives CASSFPGFAKNIQYF. The complete variable domain, with remaining parts taken from reference TRBV28 and TRBJ2-4, reads DVKVTQSSRYLVKRTGEKVFLECVQDMDHENMFWYRQDPGLGLRLIYFSYDVKMKEKGDIPEGYSVSREKKERFSLILESASTNQTSMYLCASSFPGFAKNIQYFGAGTRLSVL.

This chain links TRBV19 with TRBJ1-5; unclear D gene. From germline, CDR1 is LNHDA and CDR2 SQIVND (reference sequence). V lost 3 bases and J lost 3, with 15 bases in between. The CDR3 sequence is 16 residues long. Here the CDR3 DNA reads TGTGCCAGTAGTATCGGAAGAGGGAGTATCAATCAGCCCCAGCATTTT. Translating it yields CASSIGRGSINQPQHF.

The rearrangement links TRBV12-5 to TRBJ1-6; D is unclear. CDR1 is LGHNT, CDR2 FRNRAP, per germline. Trimming shortened V by 3 bases and J by 13 bases, and 13 bases separated the two germline ends. The CDR3 sequence is 13 residues long. The CDR3 DNA follows: TGTGCTAGTGGTTTAGGGCAGCGGTGGCCCCTCCACTTT. This sequence encodes CASGLGQRWPLHF.

The rearrangement links TRBV19 to TRBJ2-1; D unresolved. The V end was cut by 2 bases, the J end by 6 bases, with 14 bases between. There are 15 residues in the CDR3. CDR1 is LNHDA, CDR2 SQIVND, per germline (reference sequence). CDR3 residues: CASSIHQDTGNEQFF. CDR3 in DNA: TGTGCCAGTAGTATACACCAAGATACGGGCAATGAGCAGTTCTTC. Full variable domain (remainder filled in from reference TRBV19 and TRBJ2-1): DGGITQSPKYLFRKEGQNVTLSCEQNLNHDAMYWYRQDPGQGLRLIYYSQIVNDFQKGDIAEGYSVSREKKESFPLTVTSAQKNPTAFYLCASSIHQDTGNEQFFGPGTRLTVL.

The gene calls are TRBV5-6 and TRBJ2-1, with 9 positions matching TRBD2. CDR1 is SGHDT and CDR2 is YYEEEE in the germline V gene. J was trimmed by 7 bases and V by 3 bases; bases with no gene match: 11. The CDR3 is 16 residues long. The CDR3 spells CASSSTGTSRGNEQFF. CDR3 DNA sequence: TGTGCCAGCAGCTCTACAGGGACTAGCAGGGGAAATGAGCAGTTCTTC. Full variable domain (rest looked up from reference TRBV5-6 and TRBJ2-1): DAGVTQSPTHLIKTRGQQVTLRCSPKSGHDTVSWYQQALGQGPQFIFQYYEEEERQRGNFPDRFSGHQFPNYSSELNVNALLLGDSALYLCASSSTGTSRGNEQFFGPGTRLTVL.

The rearrangement links TRBV6-5 to TRBJ1-2; 7 nucleotides align to TRBD1. This CDR3 comprises 13 residues. V shed 7 bases and J 8 bases; nucleotides not matched to a gene: 10. Looked up from germline, CDR1 is MNHEY and CDR2 is SVGAGI. The DNA of the CDR3 is TGTGCCAGCACCCCGACAGGGTCTGGCGGCTACACCTTC. As protein: CASTPTGSGGYTF.

The chain recombines TRBV29-1 with TRBJ1-1; no definite D call. From germline, CDR1 is SQVTM and CDR2 ANQGSEA. This CDR3 comprises 11 residues. Trimming removed 6 bases at V and 1 base at J, with 6 bases between. This chain's CDR3 is CSVRSNTEAFF. The DNA for the CDR3 is TGCAGCGTCAGGTCGAACACTGAAGCTTTCTTT.